This T cell receptor beta chain was obtained from a study of T-cell memory formation after mild COVID-19. This clonotype was seen at least ten times. This CDR3 comprises 15 residues. With 3 bases clipped from V and 6 bases from J, the junction kept 7 bases outside the gene matches. MiXCR was run by TCRdb on the 5' RACE reads, yielding one entry per CDR3 protein. The sample carries some 260,000 distinct CDR3 sequences, 15% to 20% recorded once. The sequencing sample was made of PBMCs or a T cell subset sorted from them (not recorded which). The chain joins TRBV12-3 or TRBV12-4 to TRBJ1-1, with TRBD1 identical over 10 bases. This sequence originates from a man aged 18 to 35 who had mild COVID-19 (a few samples of this study predate the infection). Cell type and time point are not known. The chain's CDR3 is CASSFGQGGVAEAFF. Here the CDR3 DNA reads TGTGCCAGCAGTTTTGGACAGGGGGGTGTGGCTGAAGCTTTCTTT.